One and the same sample provided the 19 T cell receptor beta chains below, sequenced in a study of CD8 T cells in ankylosing spondylitis. Which antigens these TCRs recognize remains unknown. MiXCR was run by TCRdb on the 5' RACE reads, yielding one entry per CDR3 protein. The sample has about 510,000 distinct CDR3 sequences; less than 6% are singletons. General study results and limits: Seemingly characteristic of ankylosing spondylitis blood was a TCR beta motif consisting of 7 or 8 highly homologous variants.

Sequenced input: blood, either unsorted or a sorted T cell fraction (not recorded which). All receptors come from a male donor with ankylosing spondylitis.

The V gene is TRBV30, the J gene TRBJ2-2; 7 bases match TRBD1. Germline CDR1 reads GTSNPN; CDR2 reads SVGIG (reference sequence). The V and J ends lost 0 bases and 3 bases, in that order; junction bases with no gene match: 4. The CDR3 is 15 amino acids. This chain's CDR3 is CAWSVGQGDTGELFF. For the CDR3, the DNA is TGTGCCTGGAGTGTAGGGCAGGGGGACACCGGGGAGCTGTTTTTT.

This clonotype was counted only a few times. The J gene is TRBJ2-7, the V gene TRBV20-1, with 9 nucleotides matching TRBD2. This CDR3 contains 16 residues. The V gene's germline CDR1 is DFQATT and CDR2 SNEGSKA (reference sequence). V was pared by 2 bases and J by 0 bases, with 8 bases of the junction left unmatched. The CDR3 DNA is TGCAGTGCTAGACCGGGACTAGCACCGCTCTCCTACGAGCAGTACTTC. Protein sequence: CSARPGLAPLSYEQYF.

This clonotype has only a few counts. The chain links TRBV2 to TRBJ1-1; D is undetermined. This CDR3 spans 11 amino acids. The germline V gene encodes CDR1 SNHLY and CDR2 FYNNEI. Trimming took off 4 bases at V and 3 bases at J, with 3 bases between the two ends. The CDR3 loop is CASSVDTEAFF. The DNA of the CDR3 is TGTGCCAGCAGTGTCGACACTGAAGCTTTCTTT.

This clonotype has at least ten counts. J is TRBJ2-3 and V is TRBV7-3, with 8 nucleotides matching TRBD1. Germline CDR1 reads SGHTA; CDR2 reads FQGTGA. Trimming cost V 6 bases and J 4 bases; bases outside gene matches: 6. This CDR3 has 14 residues. The CDR3 reads CASSRDRIPDTQYF. In DNA, the CDR3 is TGTGCCAGCAGTAGGGACAGGATCCCAGATACGCAGTATTTT.

This clonotype was seen many times. This chain connects TRBV5-1 to TRBJ2-1, with TRBD2 matching 13 bases. CDR3 length equals 17 residues. The germline CDR1 and CDR2 sequences are SGHRS and YFSETQ. Germline trimming cut 2 bases from V and 6 bases from J; bases unmatched to any gene: 8. The CDR3 DNA reads as TGCGCCAGCAGCTTATACCCGGGACTAGCGGGGTCCAATGAGCAGTTCTTC. Amino acid sequence: CASSLYPGLAGSNEQFF.

About this clonotype itself: A much larger clonotype is one base distant, so this may be a read error. V usage is TRBV7-3 and J usage is TRBJ2-3; TRBD2 might be the D (5 bases). The CDR3 is made up of 16 amino acids. The germline CDR1 and CDR2 sequences are SGHTA and FQGTGA. V was shortened by 4 bases and J by 0 bases, with 14 bases between the two germline ends. CDR3 coding DNA: TGTGCCAGCAGCTACGGACTCCACCCCAGCACAGATACGCAGTATTTT. It yields the protein CASSYGLHPSTDTQYF.

The rearrangement uses TRBV27 and TRBJ2-5; D not resolved. The length of the CDR3 is 13 residues. Germline V gives CDR1 MNHEY, CDR2 SMNVEV (reference sequence). V lost 5 bases and J lost 7, with 14 bases in between. CDR3: CASSTGRYGTQYF. The CDR3 DNA reads as TGTGCCAGCAGTACCGGACGGTATGGGACCCAGTACTTC.

This clonotype has at least ten counts. J is TRBJ1-5 and V is TRBV5-1; TRBD1 is a possible D gene (6 bases). Trimming took 4 bases from V and 0 from J, leaving 14 bases between them. The CDR3 totals 16 residues. CDR1 and CDR2 from the germline V gene are SGHRS and YFSETQ. CDR3 amino acids: CASSPAGTYSNQPQHF. DNA of the CDR3: TGCGCCAGCAGCCCCGCAGGGACATATAGCAATCAGCCCCAGCATTTT.

This clonotype appeared many times. The chain carries TRBV28 and TRBJ2-2; 9 bases map to TRBD1. V shed 6 bases and J 5 bases; nucleotides not matched to a gene: 10. This CDR3 comprises 16 residues. Germline V gene data show CDR1 as MDHEN and CDR2 as SYDVKM. The CDR3 is CASRSAETGGTGELFF. The CDR3 DNA is TGTGCCAGCAGGTCCGCTGAGACAGGGGGTACCGGGGAGCTGTTTTTT.

The chain is built from TRBV7-3 and TRBJ1-6; D remains unclear. V was shortened by 4 bases and J by 7 bases, with 8 bases between the two germline ends. This CDR3 is built from 13 residues. Germline values: CDR1 SGHTA, CDR2 FQGTGA. The CDR3 coding sequence is TGTGCCAGCAGCTCCGACACAAATTCACCCCTCCACTTT. It encodes CASSSDTNSPLHF.

This clonotype was seen repeatedly, ten times or more. The chain joins TRBV7-9 to TRBJ2-5; D is uncertain. CDR1 and CDR2 from the germline V gene are SEHNR and FQNEAQ (reference sequence). This CDR3 has 14 amino acids. Trimming took off 0 bases at V and 0 bases at J, with 5 bases between the two ends. The CDR3 DNA is TGTGCCAGCAGCTTAGCGGCAGACCAAGAGACCCAGTACTTC. Translating gives CASSLAADQETQYF.

The sample holds many counts of this clonotype. The CDR3 sequence is CSVWTETGELFF. The CDR3 DNA reads as TGCAGCGTTTGGACAGAAACCGGGGAGCTGTTTTTT. The chain couples TRBV29-1 to TRBJ2-2, with D possibly being TRBD1 (6 bases). The germline V gene encodes CDR1 SQVTM and CDR2 ANQGSEA. The ends were cut back, 5 bases at V and 5 bases at J, with 9 bases in the middle. This CDR3 comprises 12 residues.

This clonotype was counted ten times or more. This chain links TRBV4-2 with TRBJ1-5; D is possibly TRBD1 (6 bases). V was clipped by 2 bases and J by 4 bases, with 6 bases between them. This CDR3 is built from 13 residues. CDR1 LGHNA and CDR2 YNFKEQ come from the germline V gene. DNA of the CDR3: TGTGCCAGCAGCCAACAGGGGAATCAGCCCCAGCATTTT. This gives the protein CASSQQGNQPQHF.

This clonotype was counted ten times or more. The chain joins TRBV20-1 to TRBJ2-3; 14 nucleotides line up with TRBD2. Germline assignment: CDR1 DFQATT and CDR2 SNEGSKA (reference sequence). The CDR3 is made up of 17 amino acids. The junction had 6 bases not matched to a gene; V was cut back by 3 bases and J by 1 base. The CDR3 here is CSASRPGLAGGTDTQYF. The CDR3 coding sequence is TGCAGTGCTAGTAGACCGGGACTAGCGGGGGGCACAGATACGCAGTATTTT.

This clonotype has only a few counts. The CDR3 here is CATSVDGKWSEQFF. The DNA for the CDR3 is TGTGCCACCAGTGTTGACGGGAAATGGAGTGAGCAGTTCTTC. The J gene is TRBJ2-1, the V gene TRBV24-1; perhaps TRBD2 as D (5 bases). V gave up 5 bases and J gave up 9 bases, with 16 bases separating them. The CDR3 sequence is 14 residues long. Germline values: CDR1 KGHDR, CDR2 SFDVKD.

Ten or more counts support this clonotype. The J gene is TRBJ1-1, the V gene TRBV5-1, with D tentatively TRBD1 (5 bases). V was cut by 4 bases and J by 4 bases, with 14 bases left in between. The CDR3 length is 14 residues. CDR1 is SGHRS, CDR2 YFSETQ, per germline. The CDR3 reads CASSPRGGSTEAFF. CDR3 DNA sequence: TGCGCCAGCAGCCCCCGGGGGGGGTCCACTGAAGCTTTCTTT.

This clonotype was counted many times. The rearrangement joins TRBV20-1 to TRBJ1-1, with D unresolved. Germline V gene data show CDR1 as DFQATT and CDR2 as SNEGSKA (reference sequence). The CDR3 is 11 amino acids. V lost 5 bases, J lost 8 bases, and 12 bases lay in between. The CDR3, as DNA: TGCAGTGCTCCCTTAATGGGGGAAGCTTTCTTT. It codes for CSAPLMGEAFF.

This clonotype was counted ten times or more. The rearrangement joins TRBV12-3 or TRBV12-4 to TRBJ2-7; 7 bases align to TRBD2. The CDR3 consists of 18 residues. The V gene end was trimmed by 5 bases and the J gene end by 4 bases; junction bases not matched to a gene: 20. CDR3 loop: CASSPWGGRAQNSYEQYF. The CDR3 DNA sequence: TGTGCCAGCAGTCCGTGGGGCGGGAGAGCCCAAAATTCGTACGAGCAGTACTTC.

This clonotype has a count of ten or more. V and J are TRBV6-1 and TRBJ1-2; D possibly corresponds to TRBD1 (5 bases). Trimming cost V 7 bases and J 3 bases, with 12 bases left between them. CDR1 MNHNS and CDR2 SASEGT come from the germline V gene. The CDR3 covers 13 residues. The CDR3 sequence: CASTTDTYYGYTF. CDR3 bases: TGTGCCAGCACCACGGACACCTACTATGGCTACACCTTC.